This T cell receptor beta chain appears in the sequencing data of a study of beta chain features in type 1 diabetes. The CDR3 totals 14 residues. Germline CDR1 MDHEN, CDR2 SYDVKM. The junction had 9 bases not matched to a gene; V was cut back by 6 bases and J by 6 bases. Every donor had blood drawn once into heparin, 100 to 150 mL on average. CD4+ cells of the naive, central memory, regulatory and stem cell-like memory types were sorted via CD45RO/CCR7/CD25/CD127/CD95/CD27. Reverse transcription of all isolated RNA meant that expressed TCRB transcripts were sequenced. Method: immunoSEQ multiplex PCR; TCRdb's copy keeps in-frame clones and lacks some. The sample has 970,000 or so clones; roughly 17% are singletons.

Source material: naive CD4+ T cells from blood. The chain combines TRBV28 with TRBJ2-7; 9 bases line up with TRBD2. The TCR comes from a woman aged 18-29 years in good health. The CDR3 nucleotides read TGTGCCAGCAGCCGACTAGCGGTAAACGCCGAGCAGTACTTC. Translated, it gives CASSRLAVNAEQYF.